This TCR beta chain was identified during a study of regulatory T cells in long-lasting Graves disease (dated by TCRdb to the early 2020s). Concerning the study at large: Patients with newly diagnosed Graves' disease had been on antithyroid drugs for under 3 months. A total of around 35 samples underwent TCR sequencing, from about 13 patients with persistent Graves' disease and 20 patients with newly diagnosed Graves' disease. This study used TCR sequencing and RNA sequencing of peripheral blood to compare persistent Graves' disease patients against newly diagnosed Graves' disease patients. The study was conducted in China and was registered as a clinical trial.

The CDR3 holds 14 amino acids from the cysteine to the phenylalanine. Of the read, only the CDR3 DNA is kept; its 42 bases are in frame from base 1. After removal of 3 bases from V and 1 base from J, the junction retains 3 bases not matched to a gene. For CDR1 and CDR2, the germline V gene (reference sequence) lists LGHDT and YNNKEL. Library method: multiplex PCR. Sequencing instrument: Illumina HiSeq 4000. iRepertoire HTBI primers and Arm-PCR amplification of CDR3 regions were used to construct TCR beta libraries. Gel purification was performed on PCR products prior to sequencing. Concerning the study's data processing: Gene usage analysis of CDR3 amino acid clonotypes used the 50 to 70 TRBV and 12 to 15 TRBJ segments found across samples. Filtered high-quality paired reads were merged into contigs using COPE and FqMerger. Contigs were aligned with BLAST to IMGT TRBV, TRBD and TRBJ reference genes, and CDR3 was defined per IMGT. Highly expanded clones were defined as clonotypes with a frequency above 0.1%. Repertoire diversity was measured by Shannon entropy, and V-J evenness by the Gini coefficient. A clonotype found in more than one individual was treated as public. TCRdb reprocessed the public reads (quality trimming at Q25 with fastp, clone calling with MiXCR) and kept in-frame beta chains. CDR3 protein duplicates are merged, each entry listing the most common genes and DNA. The V and J calls, along with clone size, are taken from TCRdb and not from the paper's own processing. Across this sample there are approximately 400,000 distinct CDR3 sequences, with 14% to 15% seen only once. In total, the top ten clones hold around 17% of the sample.

This clonotype was detected only a few times. Its antigen remains unidentified. No quality values exist for individual bases; no much larger clone is one base distant. Broader findings and caveats from the paper: Patients with persistent disease shared more public clonotypes (about 2,500) than newly diagnosed patients did (more than 900). Preferential use of TRBV28, TRBJ1-2 and TRBJ2-5 was observed in persistent disease, whereas TRBV20-1 and TRBJ2-1 were favored in newly diagnosed disease. Sequencing and analysis were restricted to the TCR beta chain. Only peripheral blood was studied, because thyroid tissue, the primary lesion, was inaccessible. The authors acknowledged the small sample size as a limitation that may reduce accuracy. Compared with newly diagnosed patients, patients with persistent Graves' disease had lower TCR Shannon entropy and fewer highly expanded clones, which suggests clonal expansion.

The label giving this sample's time point can be read as: newly diagnosed GD, antithyroid drugs for less than 3 months. For both TCR sequencing and RNA sequencing, RNA was extracted from PBMCs in TRIzol. The diagnosis of Graves' disease was made according to American Thyroid Association guidelines. Patients for the study were recruited at an endocrinology department in Xi'an, China. From each patient, around 9.3 milliliters of peripheral blood was collected into an EDTA anticoagulant tube. Ficoll Paque Plus density gradient separation was used to isolate PBMCs, and no additional T cell sorting was done. An Agilent 2100 Bioanalyzer and agarose gel were used to check RNA quality, while a NanoDrop 2000 measured RNA concentration. The same data also went into a second study, on T cells in Graves' hyperthyroidism and ophthalmopathy. As that second paper reports: Stable Graves' hyperthyroidism was defined as the absence of progression to ophthalmopathy over 18 months of follow-up. Hyperthyroidism patients were newly diagnosed, had a disease duration of under 2 months, and were aged 18 to 65 years. Patients with uncontrolled infections, other autoimmune diseases, pregnancy or lactation were excluded. Clinical symptoms, serum thyroxine and TRAb, thyroid ultrasound, and orbital computed tomography formed the basis for the diagnoses. The TCR CDR3 was subjected to a first round of RT-PCR using the HTBI primer set and the Qiagen OneStep RT-PCR kit. Most expanded thyroid clonotypes (frequency above 0.001) were also detected in blood, suggesting blood repertoires may reflect thyroid immune responses. In cross-validation, a model built on a 13 V-J signature told ophthalmopathy apart from stable hyperthyroidism with roughly 87% sensitivity and approximately 84% specificity, and in testing the same model reached 80%/75%. In validation, the model predicted progression to ophthalmopathy with over 60% sensitivity and 72% to 75% specificity, a median of approximately 6.5 months before onset. To identify distinguishing TCR V-J signatures, a discovery cohort of 95 to 100 patients was used, comprising approximately 40 with Graves' ophthalmopathy and approximately 58 with stable Graves' hyperthyroidism. Prospective prediction of ophthalmopathy was tested in an independent validation cohort consisting of some 19 hyperthyroidism patients and 15 to 17 patients who later progressed to ophthalmopathy. The roughly 91 discovery patients were randomly split 7:3 into training and test sets. The study also compared thyroid tissue and blood T-cell repertoires from 6 or 7 Graves' hyperthyroidism patients. Following sampling, methimazole starting at 30 mg daily was given to hyperthyroidism patients, and high-dose intravenous methylprednisolone was given to ophthalmopathy patients. Libraries were constructed in a second round of multiplex PCR, after which size selection and purification were carried out. The libraries were sequenced on an Illumina HiSeq2000 using paired-end 100 bp reads. Raw data were processed with SOAPnuke, discarding reads with adapters, uncalled bases, mean Phred below 15, or no exact constant-primer or identifier match. High-quality paired reads were merged using COPE v1.2.5, and each unique nucleotide sequence was defined as a clonotype. MiTCR v1.1 was used to align clonotypes to the IMGT TRBV, TRBD and TRBJ reference segments. The analysis was restricted to V-J combinations with a frequency above 0.0001, which together covered 98% to 99.2% of the repertoires. The TCS score was defined as the ratio of F50 (clonal expansion) to E x V (chaos), calculated using BLOSUM62-based TCRdist between CDR3 peptides within each V-J. Welch's t-statistics and random forest reduced roughly 540 V-J features to roughly 13, which were used in a naive Bayes classifier (R e1071). Sample size was not statistically predetermined, and blinding of investigators to group allocation was not performed. The paper describes TCR Vbeta CDR3 sequencing of around 130 peripheral blood samples, made up of fewer than 50 ophthalmopathy patients, 70 to 80 hyperthyroidism patients and about 17 progressor patients.

The source material was peripheral blood mononuclear cells (PBMCs), sampled at new diagnosis, from a patient treated with antithyroid drugs. This sequence was found in a woman aged 25 to 39 with Graves disease. Donor details come from another sample of the same person, matched by shared clones. The receptor chain draws on TRBV3-1 and TRBJ2-7, and TRBD2 matches 7 of the central bases. The DNA is as follows: TGTGCCAGCAGCCAGCGGGAGAGATCCTACGAGCAGTACTTC. Protein translation: CASSQRERSYEQYF.